What follows are 18 T cell receptor beta chains derived from one specimen sequenced in a study of tumor and adjacent non-tumor tissue in lung cancer. The library came from three nested PCR rounds adapted from ARM-PCR protocols. TCRdb processed the multiplex PCR reads anew with MiXCR; each CDR3 protein has one entry. The sample records fewer than 120,000 distinct CDR3 sequences, roughly 84% being singletons. The template was RNA from unsorted bulk tissue. Sequenced: lung tumor tissue. These receptors all come from a man between 65 and 85 years old with non-small cell lung cancer.

On this clonotype itself: Germline and junction disagree at one end, which may indicate a read error. The J gene is TRBJ2-7, the V gene TRBV6-5; weak D call: TRBD1 (6 bases). From germline, CDR1 is MNHEY and CDR2 SVGAGI. CDR3 length: 16 residues. In DNA form, the CDR3 reads TGTGCCCGCAGACAAACCGGACAGTTAAGCTCCTATGAGCAGTACTTC. It specifies CARRQTGQLSSYEQYF.

As regards this clonotype: One end of the junction does not line up with germline, which may come from a read error. The chain employs TRBV4-3 and TRBJ2-1; 8 bases fit TRBD2. This CDR3 is built from 17 residues. The germline V gene has CDR1 LGHNA and CDR2 YSLEER. The CDR3 sequence: CVSSQDSAGADYNEQFF. In DNA, the CDR3 is TGCGTCAGCAGCCAAGACTCAGCGGGAGCTGATTACAATGAGCAGTTCTTC.

This sequence joins TRBV4-2 and TRBJ2-2; the D gene is possibly TRBD2 (6 bases). There are 16 residues in the CDR3. CDR1 is LGHNA, CDR2 YNFKEQ, per germline. The germline V and J ends were trimmed by 8 bases and 9 bases, with 25 bases remaining between them. CDR3 DNA: TGTGCCAGCTACGGACTCTCGGGAGTGGGGACCAGGGAGCTGTTTTTT. Protein: CASYGLSGVGTRELFF.

V gene TRBV4-1 combines with J gene TRBJ2-1; TRBD1 is a possible D gene (6 bases). The V end lost 9 bases, the J end lost 6 bases, and 21 bases lay between the germline ends. In germline, CDR1 is MGHRA, CDR2 YSYEKL. This CDR3 spans 15 amino acids. The CDR3 coding sequence is TGCGCCAGGAGTCAAGGTCTGCAGGGGCCCAATGAGCAGTTCTTC. As protein: CARSQGLQGPNEQFF.

This rearrangement joins TRBV29-1 to TRBJ2-3, with D perhaps matching TRBD1 or TRBD2 (7 bases each). The germline V gene has CDR1 SQVTM and CDR2 ANQGSEA. The CDR3 covers 12 residues. The CDR3 coding sequence is TGCAGTCCAGGACAGGCGGGAGATAAGCGGTATTTT. It yields the protein CSPGQAGDKRYF.

Comment on this clonotype: A much larger clone differs from this one at a single base, so this may be a read error. The chain couples TRBV20-1 to TRBJ2-7; TRBD2 aligns across 14 bases. Per germline, CDR1 DFQATT and CDR2 SNEGSKA (reference sequence). The CDR3 loop spans 15 amino acids. CDR3 sequence reads: CSAGGLAGEGYVQYF. The CDR3 DNA reads as TGCAGTGCTGGGGGACTAGCGGGGGAAGGTTACGTGCAGTACTTC.

The CDR3 bases are TGTGCCAGCAGGGAGGAGGGACCGTCTACATACAGCGGGGAGCTGTTTTTT. Translated, it gives CASREEGPSTYSGELFF. V and J are TRBV6-1 and TRBJ2-2, with D possibly being TRBD2 (6 bases). This CDR3 comprises 17 residues. Per germline, CDR1 MNHNS and CDR2 SASEGT. The V and J ends lost 6 bases and 7 bases respectively, with 24 bases between them.

This clonotype was recorded a few times. V and J are TRBV7-3 and TRBJ2-2; 14 bases align to TRBD2. V was clipped by 5 bases and J by 7 bases; unmatched bases: 3. CDR1 and CDR2 from the germline V gene are SGHTA and FQGTGA. The CDR3 loop spans 15 amino acids. CDR3 in DNA: TGTGCCAGCAGCCAGGGACTAGCGGGGGACGGGGAGCTGTTTTTT. It translates to CASSQGLAGDGELFF.

On this clonotype itself: This CDR3 is missing its conserved last phenylalanine or tryptophan, likely due to a read error. The DNA is left out, because the CDR3 cannot be placed on it with certainty; the CDR3 is given as TCRdb lists it. The chain carries TRBV11-2 and TRBJ1-1. The CDR3 length is 15 residues, termini included. In germline, CDR1 is SGHAT, CDR2 FQNNGV. The CDR3 sequence: CASIFANSRNTEASI.

Concerning this clonotype itself: The missing conserved phenylalanine or tryptophan at the end of this CDR3 makes a read error likely. This chain joins TRBV12-3 or TRBV12-4 and TRBJ1-1, with D perhaps matching TRBD1 (5 bases). The CDR3 extends over 12 amino acids. CDR3 sequence: CVSMGGDTEAFS. CDR3 nucleotides: TGTGTCAGCATGGGAGGGGACACTGAAGCTTTCTCT.

As regards this clonotype: The junction differs from germline at one of its ends, possibly a read error. This chain joins TRBV6-6 and TRBJ2-4, with 7 bases aligning to TRBD2. The germline CDR1 and CDR2 sequences are MNHNY and SVGAGI (reference sequence). This CDR3 region has 12 residues. CDR3 bases: TGTACTAGCAGAGGGACTAAAAACATTCAGTATTTC. Protein: CTSRGTKNIQYF.

As for this clonotype: One end of the junction is discordant with germline, which a read error may explain. This chain uses TRBV6-1 with TRBJ2-6; D may be TRBD1 or TRBD2 (6 bases each). The CDR3 totals 14 residues. Germline V gives CDR1 MNHNS, CDR2 SASEGT. The CDR3 region has the DNA TGTGCCAGCAGTGGGGGGGCTGGGGCCAACGTTCTGATTTTC. As protein: CASSGGAGANVLIF.

This clonotype was recorded at least ten times. The J gene is TRBJ2-2, the V gene TRBV7-9; D call uncertain. CDR1 SEHNR and CDR2 FQNEAQ come from the germline V gene (reference sequence). The CDR3 consists of 16 residues. Between the trimmed V and J ends, which lost 5 bases and 4 bases, there was a span of 17 bases. CDR3 protein: CASSLLGLGRTGELFF. The CDR3 region has the DNA TGTGCCAGCAGCCTTCTGGGCTTAGGGCGCACCGGGGAGCTGTTTTTT. Drawing the rest from reference TRBV7-9 and TRBJ2-2, the complete variable domain is DTGVSQNPRHKITKRGQNVTFRCDPISEHNRLYWYRQTLGQGPEFLTYFQNEAQLEKSRLLSDRFSAERPKGSFSTLEIQRTEQGDSAMYLCASSLLGLGRTGELFFGEGSRLTVL.

The V gene is TRBV20-1, the J gene TRBJ2-1; no reliable D call. The J call may be incorrect, as the DNA end agrees better with TRBJ2-7. The CDR3 extends over 13 amino acids. The germline gives CDR1 DFQATT, CDR2 SNEGSKA (reference sequence). The CDR3 protein is CSAATISYNEQYF. The CDR3 DNA reads as TGCAGTGCTGCTACGATTTCCTACAATGAGCAGTACTTC.

As for this clonotype: Its ends do not fully match the called genes, so a read error is possible. The gene calls are TRBV6-1 and TRBJ2-7, with a tentative D call TRBD1 (6 bases). This CDR3 is built from 14 residues. The germline CDR1 and CDR2 sequences are MNHNS and SASEGT. The CDR3 spells CASSETQGTREHHF. DNA for the CDR3: TGTGCCAGCAGTGAAACACAGGGAACAAGGGAGCATCACTTC.

This clonotype was observed once. Being one base from a much bigger clone, this may be a read error. The genes are TRBV7-9 and TRBJ2-3; 7 positions match TRBD1. V shed 5 bases, J shed 5 bases, and the junction held 10 bases outside the gene matches. Germline values: CDR1 SEHNR, CDR2 FQNEAQ (reference sequence). The CDR3 extends over 15 amino acids. CDR3 nucleotide sequence: TGTGCCAGCAGCACTCGGGACAGACGCATAGATACGCAGTATTTT. This sequence encodes CASSTRDRRIDTQYF.

This clonotype was found once. A junction end diverges from the germline sequence, so it may reflect a read error. The V call is TRBV7-8, the J call TRBJ1-4; TRBD1 matches 10 bases. CDR1 SGHVS and CDR2 FQNEAQ come from the germline V gene. This CDR3 has 15 amino acids. For the CDR3, the DNA is TGTGTCAGCAGCCCGCGACAGGGGGCGGGTGGAAAACTGTTTTTT. Its translation is CVSSPRQGAGGKLFF.

This clonotype was observed a few times. The junction differs from germline at one of its ends, possibly a read error. This chain joins TRBV18 and TRBJ2-3; D not resolved. Per germline, CDR1 KGHSH and CDR2 LQKENI. The CDR3 extends over 13 amino acids. CDR3 coding DNA: TGTGCTAGCTCACCCGGCTTGGCAGATATGCAGTATTTT. The encoded protein is CASSPGLADMQYF.